A selection of T cell receptor beta chains follows, all from one sample in a study of T cell responses to AZD1222 COVID-19 vaccine. TCRdb's copy holds only in-frame clones and misses some; the assay was immunoSEQ multiplex PCR. The sample includes approximately 150,000 clones, approximately 90% of them seen just once. The sample here was peripheral blood, taken on day 0 of AZD1222 vaccination. The receptors come from an adult in good health. Each CDR3 is given with its conserved first and last residue. The order of the fields is clone size, J gene, V gene, D gene, CDR3 protein, CDR3 DNA. D genes are given only for firm matches. Only part of the rows carry a size: once, few, many, or a class if the clone is expanded.

>-|TRBJ2-7|TRBV5-5|TRBD2
CASSLARGGYEQYF
TGTGCCAGCAGCCTGGCCCGCGGGGGCTACGAGCAGTACTTC
>-|TRBJ1-1|TRBV7-9|-
CASTPDTGLRTEAFF
TGTGCCAGCACCCCCGACACAGGGCTGAGGACTGAAGCTTTCTTT
>-|TRBJ2-7|TRBV5-1|TRBD2
CASSLEGAGGYEQYF
TGCGCCAGCAGCTTGGAGGGAGCGGGAGGGTACGAGCAGTACTTC
>-|TRBJ1-2|TRBV28|-
CASSFLIGADYGYTF
TGTGCCAGCAGTTTTCTGATAGGGGCGGACTATGGCTACACCTTC
>-|TRBJ1-5|TRBV12-3/TRBV12-4|-
CASSLTGNQPQHF
TGTGCCAGCAGTTTAACGGGCAATCAGCCCCAGCATTTT
>-|TRBJ1-2|TRBV6-5|-
CASSQQGIGYTF
TGTGCCAGCAGTCAACAGGGAATTGGCTACACCTTC
>once|TRBJ1-5|TRBV4-2|-
CASARGLGQPQHF
TGTGCCAGCGCTCGTGGTCTTGGTCAGCCCCAGCATTTT
>-|TRBJ2-7|TRBV6-2/TRBV6-3|TRBD1
CASSYRDRGSYEQYF
TGTGCCAGCAGTTACCGGGACAGGGGTTCCTACGAGCAGTACTTC
>-|TRBJ2-1|TRBV5-4|TRBD2
CASTLGGRVYNEQFF
TGTGCCAGCACCCTTGGAGGGAGGGTCTACAATGAGCAGTTCTTC
>-|TRBJ1-3|TRBV5-1|-
CASSLEGNRNTIYF
TGCGCCAGCAGCTTGGAAGGGAATCGAAACACCATATATTTT
>-|TRBJ1-1|TRBV5-6|-
CASSLGGTFRDTEAFF
TGTGCCAGCAGCTTGGGCGGAACCTTTAGGGACACTGAAGCTTTCTTT
>once|TRBJ2-2|TRBV12-5|TRBD2
CASGTGLAGEVGELFF
TGTGCTAGTGGTACGGGACTAGCGGGAGAGGTCGGGGAGCTGTTTTTT
>-|TRBJ1-6|TRBV7-9|-
CASSRMNSPLHF
TGTGCCAGCAGCCGCATGAATTCACCCCTCCACTTT
>-|TRBJ1-1|TRBV30|TRBD1
CAWSAGQDTEAFF
TGTGCCTGGAGCGCAGGACAGGACACTGAAGCTTTCTTT
>-|TRBJ1-6|TRBV27|TRBD1
CASSHGDRALLSYNSPLHF
TGTGCCAGCAGTCATGGTGACAGGGCTCTTCTCTCCTATAATTCACCCCTCCACTTT
>-|TRBJ1-1|TRBV5-4|TRBD1
CASSFGTDLNTEAFF
TGTGCCAGCAGCTTTGGGACAGACCTGAACACTGAAGCTTTCTTT
>-|TRBJ2-1|TRBV19|-
CASSIANEQFF
TGTGCCAGTAGTATCGCCAATGAGCAGTTCTTC
>-|TRBJ1-1|TRBV6-5|-
CASSRTVNTEAFF
TGTGCCAGCAGTAGGACAGTTAACACTGAAGCTTTCTTT
>-|TRBJ1-4|TRBV4-2|TRBD1
CASSQTGVTNEKLFF
TGTGCCAGCAGCCAGACAGGGGTTACTAATGAAAAACTGTTTTTT
>-|TRBJ2-3|TRBV5-4|-
CASNPGSTDTQYF
TGTGCCAGCAACCCGGGTAGCACAGATACGCAGTATTTT
>-|TRBJ1-3|TRBV18|TRBD1
CASSPLGTGAGNTIYF
TGTGCCAGCTCACCACTAGGGACAGGAGCTGGAAACACCATATATTTT
>once|TRBJ1-1|TRBV5-6|-
CASSLRGLNTEAFF
TGTGCCAGCAGCTTGAGGGGCTTGAACACTGAAGCTTTCTTT
>once|TRBJ1-2|TRBV11-2|-
CASSLDPYEGGVGYTF
TGTGCCAGCAGCTTAGATCCCTACGAAGGAGGGGTCGGCTACACCTTC
>-|TRBJ2-1|TRBV11-2|TRBD2
CASSLGGTIYNEQFF
TGTGCCAGCAGCTTAGGAGGGACTATATACAATGAGCAGTTCTTC
>-|TRBJ1-2|TRBV6-1|-
CASSEDQGINYGYTF
TGTGCCAGCAGTGAAGACCAGGGGATTAACTATGGCTACACCTTC
>-|TRBJ2-7|TRBV18|TRBD1
CASSPGQGPYEQYF
TGTGCCAGCTCCCCGGGACAGGGGCCCTACGAGCAGTACTTC
>-|TRBJ1-1|TRBV3-1/TRBV3-2|TRBD1
CASSQVGDRETEAFF
TGTGCCAGCAGCCAAGTAGGGGACAGGGAGACTGAAGCTTTCTTT
>-|TRBJ2-7|TRBV6-2/TRBV6-3|-
CASSTINAGYEQYF
TGTGCCAGCAGTACGATCAACGCAGGATACGAGCAGTACTTC
>-|TRBJ1-6|TRBV27|-
CASSLSGQVLTLHF
TGTGCCAGCAGTTTATCTGGACAAGTTCTAACCCTCCACTTT
>-|TRBJ2-7|TRBV7-6|TRBD2
CASSLSSGRIYEQYF
TGTGCCAGCAGCTTGAGCAGCGGGAGGATCTACGAGCAGTACTTC
>-|TRBJ2-7|TRBV20-1|-
CSASPGLYEQYF
TGCAGTGCTAGTCCAGGGTTGTACGAGCAGTACTTC
>many|TRBJ1-2|TRBV27|-
CASSFQTGTSYTF
TGTGCCAGCAGTTTTCAAACCGGGACCAGCTACACCTTC
>-|TRBJ1-2|TRBV19|TRBD1
CASSIDRGGYTF
TGTGCCAGTAGTATCGACAGGGGCGGCTACACCTTC
>-|TRBJ1-1|TRBV11-1|TRBD1
CASSPGQVAFF
TGTGCCAGCAGTCCGGGACAGGTGGCTTTCTTT
>-|TRBJ1-1|TRBV20-1|-
CSATDGVGITEAFF
TGCAGTGCTACTGATGGCGTTGGGATTACTGAAGCTTTCTTT
>-|TRBJ1-2|TRBV19|-
CASSPAGTRDYGYTF
TGTGCCAGTAGTCCAGCCGGGACACGAGACTATGGCTACACCTTC
>once|TRBJ2-1|TRBV5-5|-
CASSRAGGPYNEQFF
TGTGCCAGCAGTCGGGCCGGAGGCCCCTACAATGAGCAGTTCTTC
>-|TRBJ2-7|TRBV19|TRBD2
CASSRTSGTYEQYF
TGTGCCAGTAGCCGAACTAGCGGAACCTACGAGCAGTACTTC
>-|TRBJ1-5|TRBV25-1|TRBD1
CASVTPGQGNHSNQPQHF
TGTGCCAGCGTCACTCCGGGACAGGGGAATCATAGCAATCAGCCCCAGCATTTT
>-|TRBJ2-3|TRBV10-3|-
CAISESGSTDTQYF
TGTGCCATCAGTGAGTCGGGTAGCACAGATACGCAGTATTTT
>-|TRBJ1-1|TRBV10-3|-
CAIREYVNTEAFF
TGTGCCATCAGGGAATATGTGAACACTGAAGCTTTCTTT
>-|TRBJ2-5|TRBV6-5|TRBD2
CASSIAGGAETQYF
TGTGCCAGCAGTATAGCGGGAGGGGCAGAGACCCAGTACTTC
>-|TRBJ1-1|TRBV19|-
CASDRDTEAFF
TGTGCCAGTGACCGGGACACTGAAGCTTTCTTT
>-|TRBJ1-1|TRBV12-3/TRBV12-4|-
CASSLGGATEAFF
TGTGCCAGCAGTTTAGGAGGGGCCACTGAAGCTTTCTTT
>-|TRBJ2-5|TRBV6-1|TRBD2
CASSEGVAGGIGGQETQYF
TGTGCCAGCAGTGAAGGGGTAGCGGGAGGTATAGGGGGGCAAGAGACCCAGTACTTC
>-|TRBJ2-5|TRBV28|TRBD2
CASSGTGLAPIQETQYF
TGTGCCAGCAGTGGAACAGGACTAGCCCCCATACAAGAGACCCAGTACTTC
>-|TRBJ2-7|TRBV7-9|TRBD2
CASSSHGDYNSYEQYF
TGTGCCAGCAGCTCCCATGGGGACTACAATTCCTACGAGCAGTACTTC
>-|TRBJ1-1|TRBV11-2|TRBD1
CASSTGGHYNTEAFF
TGTGCCAGCAGTACAGGGGGCCATTACAACACTGAAGCTTTCTTT